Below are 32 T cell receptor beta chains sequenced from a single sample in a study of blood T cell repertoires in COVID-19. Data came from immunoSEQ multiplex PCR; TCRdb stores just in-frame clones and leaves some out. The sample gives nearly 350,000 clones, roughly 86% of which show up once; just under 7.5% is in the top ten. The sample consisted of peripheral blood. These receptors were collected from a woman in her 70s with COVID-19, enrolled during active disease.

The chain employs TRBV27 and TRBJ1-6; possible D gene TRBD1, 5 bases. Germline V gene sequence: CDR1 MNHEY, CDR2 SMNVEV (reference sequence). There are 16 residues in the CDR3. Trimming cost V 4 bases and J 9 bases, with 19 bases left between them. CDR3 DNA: TGTGCCAGCAGTTCCCGACGGGACTTCAGGGCTTCACCCCTCCACTTT. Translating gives CASSSRRDFRASPLHF.

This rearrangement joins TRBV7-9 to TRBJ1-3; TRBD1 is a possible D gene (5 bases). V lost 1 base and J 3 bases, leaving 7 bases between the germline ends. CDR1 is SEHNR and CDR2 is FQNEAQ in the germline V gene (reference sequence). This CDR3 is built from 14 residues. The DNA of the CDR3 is TGTGCCAGCAGCTTAGAAGGACATGGAAACACCATATATTTT. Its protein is CASSLEGHGNTIYF.

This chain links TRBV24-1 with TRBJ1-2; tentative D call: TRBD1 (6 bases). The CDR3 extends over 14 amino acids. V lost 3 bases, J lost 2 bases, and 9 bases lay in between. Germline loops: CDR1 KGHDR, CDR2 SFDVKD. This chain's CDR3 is CATSDPTGNYGYTF. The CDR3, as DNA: TGTGCCACCAGTGATCCCACAGGGAACTATGGCTACACCTTC.

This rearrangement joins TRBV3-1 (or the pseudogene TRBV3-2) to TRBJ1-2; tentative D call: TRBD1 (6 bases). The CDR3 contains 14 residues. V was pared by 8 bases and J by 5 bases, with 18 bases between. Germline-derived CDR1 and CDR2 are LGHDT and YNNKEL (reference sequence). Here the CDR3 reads CASSPPGQAYGYTF. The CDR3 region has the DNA TGTGCCAGCTCGCCGCCGGGACAAGCATATGGCTACACCTTC.

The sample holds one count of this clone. CDR3 bases: TGTGCCAGCAGCTTGAGATCGTCGCAGGGGGCTACTAATAATTCACCCCTCCACTTT. As protein: CASSLRSSQGATNNSPLHF. This chain joins TRBV5-5 and TRBJ1-6, with 8 bases fitting TRBD1. Germline V gene data show CDR1 as SGHKS and CDR2 as YYEKEE (reference sequence). This CDR3 is 19 amino acids long. V lost 1 base and J lost 5; bases outside the gene matches: 14.

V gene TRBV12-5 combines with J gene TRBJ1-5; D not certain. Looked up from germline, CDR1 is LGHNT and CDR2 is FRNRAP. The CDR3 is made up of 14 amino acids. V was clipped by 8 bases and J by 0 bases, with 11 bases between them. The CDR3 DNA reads TGTGCTAGTACTACTGGTGGTAGCAATCAGCCCCAGCATTTT. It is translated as CASTTGGSNQPQHF.

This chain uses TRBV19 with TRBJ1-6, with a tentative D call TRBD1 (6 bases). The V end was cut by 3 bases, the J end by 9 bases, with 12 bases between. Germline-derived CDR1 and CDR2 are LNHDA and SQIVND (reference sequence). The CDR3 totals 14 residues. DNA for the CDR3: TGTGCCAGTAGTATTCTTACAGGGTCTTCACCCCTCCACTTT. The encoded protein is CASSILTGSSPLHF.

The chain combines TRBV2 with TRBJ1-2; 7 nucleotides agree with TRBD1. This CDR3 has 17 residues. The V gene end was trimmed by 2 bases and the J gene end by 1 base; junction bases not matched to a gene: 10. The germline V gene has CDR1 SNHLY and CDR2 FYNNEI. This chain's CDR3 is CASSELGTAQLNYGYTF. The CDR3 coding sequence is TGTGCCAGCAGTGAATTGGGGACAGCACAACTTAACTATGGCTACACCTTC.

CDR3: CASGDTNQPQHF. The CDR3 region has the DNA TGTGCCAGCGGGGACACCAATCAGCCCCAGCATTTT. The genes are TRBV2 and TRBJ1-5, with D maybe TRBD1 (6 bases). V lost 8 bases and J lost 3, with 8 bases in between. Germline CDR1 reads SNHLY; CDR2 reads FYNNEI. The length of the CDR3 is 12 residues.

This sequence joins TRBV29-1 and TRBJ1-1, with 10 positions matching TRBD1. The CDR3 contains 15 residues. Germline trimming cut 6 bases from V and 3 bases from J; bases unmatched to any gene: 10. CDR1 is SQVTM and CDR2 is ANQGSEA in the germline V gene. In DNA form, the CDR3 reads TGCAGCGTCGAATCCGGGACAGGGGCTCACACTGAAGCTTTCTTT. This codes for CSVESGTGAHTEAFF.

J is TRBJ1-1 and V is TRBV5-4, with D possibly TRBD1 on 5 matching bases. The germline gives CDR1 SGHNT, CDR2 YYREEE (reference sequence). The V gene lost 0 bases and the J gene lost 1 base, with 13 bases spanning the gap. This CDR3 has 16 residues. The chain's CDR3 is CASSLVPQVPNTEAFF. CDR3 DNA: TGTGCCAGCAGCTTGGTTCCACAGGTCCCGAACACTGAAGCTTTCTTT.

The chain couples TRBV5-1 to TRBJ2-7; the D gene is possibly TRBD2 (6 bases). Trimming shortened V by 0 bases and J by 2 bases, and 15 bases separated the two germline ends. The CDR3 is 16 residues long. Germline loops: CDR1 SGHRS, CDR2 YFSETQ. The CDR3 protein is CASSLAARTTPYEQYF. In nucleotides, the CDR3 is TGCGCCAGCAGCTTGGCCGCCAGGACTACTCCCTACGAGCAGTACTTC.

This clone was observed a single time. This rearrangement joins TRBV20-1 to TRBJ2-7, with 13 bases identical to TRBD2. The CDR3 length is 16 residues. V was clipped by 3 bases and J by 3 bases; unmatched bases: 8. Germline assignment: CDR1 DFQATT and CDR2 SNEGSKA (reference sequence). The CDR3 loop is CSASETSGGIYYEQYF. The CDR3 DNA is TGCAGTGCTAGTGAGACTAGCGGGGGGATATACTACGAGCAGTACTTC.

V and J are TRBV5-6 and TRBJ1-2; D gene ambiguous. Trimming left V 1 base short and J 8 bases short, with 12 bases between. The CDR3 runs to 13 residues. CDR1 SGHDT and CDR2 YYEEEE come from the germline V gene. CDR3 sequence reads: CASSLTGGRGYTF. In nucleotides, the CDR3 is TGTGCCAGCAGCTTGACGGGAGGTAGGGGCTACACCTTC.

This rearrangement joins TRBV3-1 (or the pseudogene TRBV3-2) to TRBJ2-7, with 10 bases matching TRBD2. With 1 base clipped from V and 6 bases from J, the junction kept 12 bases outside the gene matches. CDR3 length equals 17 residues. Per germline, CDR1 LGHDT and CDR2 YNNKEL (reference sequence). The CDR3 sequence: CASSQGRSGGVTSEQYF. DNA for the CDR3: TGTGCCAGCAGCCAAGGAAGAAGCGGGGGGGTGACTTCCGAGCAGTACTTC.

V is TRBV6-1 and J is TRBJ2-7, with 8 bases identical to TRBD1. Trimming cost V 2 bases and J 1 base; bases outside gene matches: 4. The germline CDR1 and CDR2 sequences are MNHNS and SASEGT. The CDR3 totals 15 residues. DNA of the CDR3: TGTGCCAGCAGTGAAATAGGACAGGGTTCCTACGAGCAGTACTTC. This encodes CASSEIGQGSYEQYF.

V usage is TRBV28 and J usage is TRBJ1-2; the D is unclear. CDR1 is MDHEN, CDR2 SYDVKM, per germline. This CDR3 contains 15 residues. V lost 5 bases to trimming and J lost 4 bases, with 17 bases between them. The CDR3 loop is CASSTPGPSFYGYTF. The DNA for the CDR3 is TGTGCCAGCAGTACCCCTGGGCCCAGTTTCTATGGCTACACCTTC.

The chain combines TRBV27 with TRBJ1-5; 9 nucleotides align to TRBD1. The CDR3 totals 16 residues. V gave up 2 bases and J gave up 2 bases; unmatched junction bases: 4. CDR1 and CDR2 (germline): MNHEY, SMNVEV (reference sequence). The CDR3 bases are TGTGCCAGCAGTTTAACCAGGGACAGGGGCAATCAGCCCCAGCATTTT. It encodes CASSLTRDRGNQPQHF.

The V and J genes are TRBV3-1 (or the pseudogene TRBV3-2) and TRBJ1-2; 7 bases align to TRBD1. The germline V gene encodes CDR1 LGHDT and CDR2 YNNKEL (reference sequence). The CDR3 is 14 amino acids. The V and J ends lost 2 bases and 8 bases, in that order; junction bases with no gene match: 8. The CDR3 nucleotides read TGTGCCAGCAGCCAACATACAGGGGTCGAGGGCTACACCTTC. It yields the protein CASSQHTGVEGYTF.

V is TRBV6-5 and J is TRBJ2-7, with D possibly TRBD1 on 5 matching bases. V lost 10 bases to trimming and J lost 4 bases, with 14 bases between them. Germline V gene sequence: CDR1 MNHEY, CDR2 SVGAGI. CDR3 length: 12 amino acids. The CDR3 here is CATLGVGYEQYF. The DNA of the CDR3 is TGTGCCACCTTAGGGGTGGGATACGAGCAGTACTTC.

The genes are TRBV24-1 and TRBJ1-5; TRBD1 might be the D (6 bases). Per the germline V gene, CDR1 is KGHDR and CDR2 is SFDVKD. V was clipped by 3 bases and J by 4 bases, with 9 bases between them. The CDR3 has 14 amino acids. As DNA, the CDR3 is TGTGCCACCAGTGATACCGGACAGAATCAGCCCCAGCATTTT. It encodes CATSDTGQNQPQHF.

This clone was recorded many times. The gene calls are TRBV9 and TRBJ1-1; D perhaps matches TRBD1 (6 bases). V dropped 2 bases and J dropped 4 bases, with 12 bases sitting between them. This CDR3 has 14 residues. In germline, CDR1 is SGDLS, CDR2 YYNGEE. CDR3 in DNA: TGTGCCAGCAGCGTCTCCACAGGGTTCACTGAAGCTTTCTTT. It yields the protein CASSVSTGFTEAFF. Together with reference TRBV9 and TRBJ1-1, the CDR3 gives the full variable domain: DSGVTQTPKHLITATGQRVTLRCSPRSGDLSVYWYQQSLDQGLQFLIQYYNGEERAKGNILERFSAQQFPDLHSELNLSSLELGDSALYFCASSVSTGFTEAFFGQGTRLTVV.

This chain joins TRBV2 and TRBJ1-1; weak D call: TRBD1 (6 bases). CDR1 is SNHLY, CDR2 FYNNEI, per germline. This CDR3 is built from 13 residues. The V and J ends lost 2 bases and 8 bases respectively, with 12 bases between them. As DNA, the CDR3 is TGTGCCAGCAGTGAAAGGACAGAGAGAGAAGCTTTCTTT. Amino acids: CASSERTEREAFF.

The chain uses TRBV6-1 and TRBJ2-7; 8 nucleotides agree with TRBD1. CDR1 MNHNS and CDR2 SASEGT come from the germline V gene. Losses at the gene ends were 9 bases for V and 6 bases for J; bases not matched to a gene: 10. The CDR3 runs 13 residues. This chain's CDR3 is CASGQGLGLEQYF. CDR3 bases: TGTGCCAGTGGACAGGGACTTGGTCTCGAGCAGTACTTC.

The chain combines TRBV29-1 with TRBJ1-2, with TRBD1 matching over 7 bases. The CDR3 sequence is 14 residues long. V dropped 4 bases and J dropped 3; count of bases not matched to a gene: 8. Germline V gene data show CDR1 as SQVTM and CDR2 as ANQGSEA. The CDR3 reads CSVGEPQGDYGYTF. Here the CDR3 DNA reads TGCAGCGTTGGGGAACCCCAGGGGGACTATGGCTACACCTTC.

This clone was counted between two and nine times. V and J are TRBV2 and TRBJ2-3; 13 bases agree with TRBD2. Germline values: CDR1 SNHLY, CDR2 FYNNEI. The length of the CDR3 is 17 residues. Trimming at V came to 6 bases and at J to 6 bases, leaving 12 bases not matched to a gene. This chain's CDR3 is CASSYRTSGGRGDTQYF. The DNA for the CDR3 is TGTGCCAGCAGCTATAGGACTAGCGGGGGCCGGGGGGATACGCAGTATTTT.

DNA for the CDR3: TGTGCCAGCAGTATACTGACAGGGGATAGAGAGGAAAGCAATCAGCCCCAGCATTTT. It yields the protein CASSILTGDREESNQPQHF. The chain recombines TRBV2 with TRBJ1-5, with TRBD1 identical over 8 bases. Germline lookup yields CDR1 SNHLY and CDR2 FYNNEI. The length of the CDR3 is 19 residues. The V gene end was trimmed by 5 bases and the J gene end by 1 base; junction bases not matched to a gene: 16.

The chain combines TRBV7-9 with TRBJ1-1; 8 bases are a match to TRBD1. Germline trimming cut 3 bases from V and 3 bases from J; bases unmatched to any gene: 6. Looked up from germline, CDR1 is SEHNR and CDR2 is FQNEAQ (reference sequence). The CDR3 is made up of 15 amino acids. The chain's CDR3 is CASSFMGQADTEAFF. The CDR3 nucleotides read TGTGCCAGCAGCTTTATGGGACAGGCGGACACTGAAGCTTTCTTT. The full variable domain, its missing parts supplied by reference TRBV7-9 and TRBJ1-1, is DTGVSQNPRHKITKRGQNVTFRCDPISEHNRLYWYRQTLGQGPEFLTYFQNEAQLEKSRLLSDRFSAERPKGSFSTLEIQRTEQGDSAMYLCASSFMGQADTEAFFGQGTRLTVV.

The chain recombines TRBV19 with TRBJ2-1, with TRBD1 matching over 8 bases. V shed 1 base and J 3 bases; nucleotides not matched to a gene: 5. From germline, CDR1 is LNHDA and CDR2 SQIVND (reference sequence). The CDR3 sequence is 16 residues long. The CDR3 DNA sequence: TGTGCCAGTAGTATAGTCGGGACAGGCTTCTACAATGAGCAGTTCTTC. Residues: CASSIVGTGFYNEQFF.

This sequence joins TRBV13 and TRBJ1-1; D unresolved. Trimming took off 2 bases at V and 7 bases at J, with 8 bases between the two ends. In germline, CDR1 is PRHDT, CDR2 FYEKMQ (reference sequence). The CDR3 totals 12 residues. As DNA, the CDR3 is TGTGCCAGCAGCTTATTACGTAGTGAAGCTTTCTTT. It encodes CASSLLRSEAFF.

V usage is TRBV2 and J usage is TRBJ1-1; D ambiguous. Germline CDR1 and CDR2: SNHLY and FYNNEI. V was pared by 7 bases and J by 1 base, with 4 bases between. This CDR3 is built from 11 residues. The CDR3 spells CASKPNTEAFF. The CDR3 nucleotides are TGTGCCAGCAAGCCGAACACTGAAGCTTTCTTT. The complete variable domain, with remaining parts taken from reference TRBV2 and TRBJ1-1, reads EPEVTQTPSHQVTQMGQEVILRCVPISNHLYFYWYRQILGQKVEFLVSFYNNEISEKSEIFDDQFSVERPDGSNFTLKIRSTKLEDSAMYFCASKPNTEAFFGQGTRLTVV.

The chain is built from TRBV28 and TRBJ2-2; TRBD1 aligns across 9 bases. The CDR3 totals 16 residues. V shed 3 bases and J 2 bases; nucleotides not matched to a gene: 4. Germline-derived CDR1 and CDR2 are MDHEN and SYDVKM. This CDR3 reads CASSFSGQGNTGELFF. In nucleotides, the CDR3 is TGTGCCAGCAGTTTTTCGGGACAGGGAAACACCGGGGAGCTGTTTTTT.